This is a list of T cell receptor beta chains from one sample in a study of PD-L1 blockade in urothelial cancer. Here immunoSEQ multiplex PCR was the method, and the copy in TCRdb shows in-frame clones only, minus some. The table includes 70,000 to 75,000 clones, approximately 91% detected once. Sequenced material: PBMCs, taken around atezolizumab (anti-PD-L1) treatment. Every receptor here comes from a man in his sixties with urothelial cancer. CDR3s include the opening cysteine and the closing phenylalanine or tryptophan. D genes are given only for firm matches. Size is stated for part of the rows, as once, few or many counts, or as a class when the clone is expanded.

D gene: TRBD2
CDR3 length: 20
V gene: TRBV4-3
clone size: .
J gene: TRBJ2-6
CDR3 protein: CASSHPKGTSGSSGANVLTF
CDR3 DNA: TGCGCCAGCAGCCATCCTAAGGGGACTAGCGGGAGCTCTGGGGCCAACGTCCTGACTTTC

D gene: TRBD2
CDR3 length: 16
V gene: TRBV5-1
clone size: once
J gene: TRBJ2-2
CDR3 protein: CASSFGTSGGAGELFF
CDR3 DNA: TGCGCCAGCAGCTTCGGGACTAGCGGGGGGGCCGGGGAGCTGTTTTTT

D gene: TRBD2
CDR3 length: 14
V gene: TRBV7-6
clone size: .
J gene: TRBJ2-1
CDR3 protein: CASSLGWTGGEQFF
CDR3 DNA: TGTGCCAGCAGCTTAGGTTGGACCGGGGGGGAGCAGTTCTTC

D gene: .
CDR3 length: 16
V gene: TRBV4-3
clone size: .
J gene: TRBJ2-7
CDR3 protein: CASSQELSLGTYEQYF
CDR3 DNA: TGCGCCAGCAGCCAAGAGTTGTCCCTCGGGACCTACGAGCAGTACTTC

D gene: .
CDR3 length: 13
V gene: TRBV30
clone size: .
J gene: TRBJ2-7
CDR3 protein: CAWTGAGVNEQYF
CDR3 DNA: TGTGCCTGGACTGGGGCAGGGGTCAACGAGCAGTACTTC

D gene: .
CDR3 length: 16
V gene: TRBV4-2
clone size: .
J gene: TRBJ2-3
CDR3 protein: CASSLISGTSEDTQYF
CDR3 DNA: TGTGCCAGCAGCCTCATATCAGGGACTTCTGAAGATACGCAGTATTTT

D gene: TRBD1
CDR3 length: 14
V gene: TRBV28
clone size: .
J gene: TRBJ2-7
CDR3 protein: CASNPGTVKYEQYF
CDR3 DNA: TGTGCCAGCAACCCCGGGACAGTAAAATACGAGCAGTACTTC

D gene: TRBD1
CDR3 length: 15
V gene: TRBV7-6
clone size: .
J gene: TRBJ1-4
CDR3 protein: CASSKRTGVGEKLFF
CDR3 DNA: TGTGCCAGCAGCAAGCGGACAGGGGTGGGTGAAAAACTGTTTTTT

D gene: TRBD1
CDR3 length: 15
V gene: TRBV5-1
clone size: .
J gene: TRBJ2-3
CDR3 protein: CASSLLGQGVDTQYF
CDR3 DNA: TGCGCCAGCAGCTTGCTTGGACAGGGGGTGGATACGCAGTATTTT

D gene: .
CDR3 length: 14
V gene: TRBV29-1
clone size: .
J gene: TRBJ2-1
CDR3 protein: CSVEGRDSYNEQFF
CDR3 DNA: TGCAGCGTTGAGGGGCGCGATTCCTACAATGAGCAGTTCTTC

D gene: .
CDR3 length: 11
V gene: TRBV2
clone size: .
J gene: TRBJ2-1
CDR3 protein: CASNLVNEQFF
CDR3 DNA: TGTGCCAGCAACTTGGTCAATGAGCAGTTCTTC

D gene: .
CDR3 length: 18
V gene: TRBV5-6
clone size: .
J gene: TRBJ2-1
CDR3 protein: CASSLGPSRAETYNEQFF
CDR3 DNA: TGTGCCAGCAGCTTGGGCCCCTCGAGAGCGGAGACCTACAATGAGCAGTTCTTC

D gene: .
CDR3 length: 14
V gene: TRBV6-6
clone size: .
J gene: TRBJ2-1
CDR3 protein: CASSSGEGHNEQFF
CDR3 DNA: TGTGCCAGCAGTTCAGGGGAGGGCCACAATGAGCAGTTCTTC

D gene: .
CDR3 length: 14
V gene: TRBV7-6
clone size: .
J gene: TRBJ2-3
CDR3 protein: CASSLLGDTDTQYF
CDR3 DNA: TGTGCCAGCAGCCTCCTAGGCGACACAGATACGCAGTATTTT

D gene: TRBD1
CDR3 length: 14
V gene: TRBV10-3
clone size: .
J gene: TRBJ1-1
CDR3 protein: CAIRGQMGNTEAFF
CDR3 DNA: TGTGCCATCAGGGGACAGATGGGGAACACTGAAGCTTTCTTT

D gene: TRBD2
CDR3 length: 17
V gene: TRBV27
clone size: .
J gene: TRBJ2-3
CDR3 protein: CASSLYTPVAGADTQYF
CDR3 DNA: TGTGCCAGCAGTTTATACACCCCCGTAGCGGGAGCAGATACGCAGTATTTT

D gene: .
CDR3 length: 13
V gene: TRBV5-1
clone size: .
J gene: TRBJ2-7
CDR3 protein: CASSGGGLYEQYF
CDR3 DNA: TGCGCCAGCAGCGGAGGGGGCTTATACGAGCAGTACTTC

D gene: .
CDR3 length: 16
V gene: TRBV7-6
clone size: .
J gene: TRBJ1-1
CDR3 protein: CASSLGFRGGPGEAFF
CDR3 DNA: TGTGCCAGCAGCTTAGGGTTTCGGGGGGGGCCAGGTGAAGCTTTCTTT

D gene: TRBD2
CDR3 length: 19
V gene: TRBV4-1
clone size: .
J gene: TRBJ2-5
CDR3 protein: CASSQNLRGGTVGLETQYF
CDR3 DNA: TGCGCCAGCAGCCAAAACCTACGGGGGGGAACGGTGGGATTGGAGACCCAGTACTTC

D gene: TRBD1
CDR3 length: 18
V gene: TRBV25-1
clone size: .
J gene: TRBJ2-3
CDR3 protein: CASSESGQGISLSDTQYF
CDR3 DNA: TGTGCCAGCAGTGAATCCGGACAGGGTATCAGCCTTAGTGATACGCAGTATTTT

D gene: .
CDR3 length: 16
V gene: TRBV21-1
clone size: .
J gene: TRBJ1-5
CDR3 protein: CASSKGGEKGNQPQHF
CDR3 DNA: TGTGCCAGCAGCAAGGGGGGTGAGAAGGGCAATCAGCCCCAGCATTTT

D gene: .
CDR3 length: 11
V gene: TRBV6-1
clone size: .
J gene: TRBJ2-7
CDR3 protein: CASSASAEQYF
CDR3 DNA: TGTGCCAGCAGTGCGAGCGCGGAGCAGTACTTC

D gene: .
CDR3 length: 13
V gene: TRBV5-1
clone size: .
J gene: TRBJ1-1
CDR3 protein: CASEGLPNTEAFF
CDR3 DNA: TGCGCCAGCGAGGGACTTCCGAACACTGAAGCTTTCTTT

D gene: .
CDR3 length: 16
V gene: TRBV6-5
clone size: .
J gene: TRBJ1-4
CDR3 protein: CASSYYSAGVNEKLFF
CDR3 DNA: TGTGCCAGCAGTTACTACTCGGCAGGGGTTAATGAAAAACTGTTTTTT

D gene: .
CDR3 length: 15
V gene: TRBV4-2
clone size: .
J gene: TRBJ1-4
CDR3 protein: CASSQDYRTNEKLFF
CDR3 DNA: TGTGCCAGCAGCCAAGATTACAGGACTAATGAAAAACTGTTTTTT

D gene: .
CDR3 length: 14
V gene: TRBV19
clone size: few
J gene: TRBJ1-3
CDR3 protein: CASMAGFSGNTIYF
CDR3 DNA: TGTGCCAGTATGGCGGGCTTCTCTGGAAACACCATATATTTT

D gene: .
CDR3 length: 15
V gene: TRBV2
clone size: .
J gene: TRBJ1-1
CDR3 protein: CASSEYGGMNTEAFF
CDR3 DNA: TGTGCCAGCAGTGAATACGGGGGTATGAACACTGAAGCTTTCTTT

D gene: TRBD1
CDR3 length: 13
V gene: TRBV25-1
clone size: .
J gene: TRBJ2-7
CDR3 protein: CASSKQGANEQYF
CDR3 DNA: TGTGCCAGCAGTAAACAGGGGGCGAACGAGCAGTACTTC

D gene: .
CDR3 length: 14
V gene: TRBV5-4
clone size: .
J gene: TRBJ2-3
CDR3 protein: CASSLVQSTDTQYF
CDR3 DNA: TGTGCCAGCAGCTTGGTCCAAAGCACAGATACGCAGTATTTT

D gene: .
CDR3 length: 16
V gene: TRBV6-5
clone size: once
J gene: TRBJ2-1
CDR3 protein: CASSYGGGKPQNEQFF
CDR3 DNA: TGTGCCAGCAGTTACGGAGGGGGCAAACCCCAAAATGAGCAGTTCTTC

D gene: TRBD2
CDR3 length: 19
V gene: TRBV6-1
clone size: .
J gene: TRBJ2-6
CDR3 protein: CASSEVLAGAGSGANVLTF
CDR3 DNA: TGTGCCAGCAGTGAAGTGTTAGCGGGGGCCGGCTCTGGGGCCAACGTCCTGACTTTC

D gene: .
CDR3 length: 13
V gene: TRBV6-1
clone size: .
J gene: TRBJ1-3
CDR3 protein: CASRQVPGNTIYF
CDR3 DNA: TGTGCCAGCAGACAGGTACCTGGAAACACCATATATTTT

D gene: TRBD2
CDR3 length: 17
V gene: TRBV4-2
clone size: .
J gene: TRBJ2-3
CDR3 protein: CASSQGRGAGSTDTQYF
CDR3 DNA: TGTGCCAGCAGCCAAGGTAGGGGAGCGGGAAGCACAGATACGCAGTATTTT

D gene: .
CDR3 length: 15
V gene: TRBV5-1
clone size: .
J gene: TRBJ2-1
CDR3 protein: CASSLGPRAGDEQFF
CDR3 DNA: TGCGCCAGCAGCTTGGGGCCGAGGGCCGGGGATGAGCAGTTCTTC

D gene: TRBD2
CDR3 length: 15
V gene: TRBV5-4
clone size: .
J gene: TRBJ2-1
CDR3 protein: CASSLRAGGNNEQFF
CDR3 DNA: TGTGCCAGCAGCTTGAGGGCGGGGGGGAACAATGAGCAGTTCTTC

D gene: TRBD1
CDR3 length: 16
V gene: TRBV19
clone size: .
J gene: TRBJ2-2
CDR3 protein: CASTATGTVSTGELFF
CDR3 DNA: TGTGCCAGTACCGCTACCGGGACAGTTAGTACCGGGGAGCTGTTTTTT

D gene: TRBD1
CDR3 length: 15
V gene: TRBV19
clone size: .
J gene: TRBJ1-1
CDR3 protein: CASSPRDRMNTEAFF
CDR3 DNA: TGTGCCAGTAGCCCCCGGGACAGGATGAACACTGAAGCTTTCTTT